These 2 T cell receptor beta chains came from one sample sequenced in a study of T cells in Graves' hyperthyroidism and ophthalmopathy. TCR beta CDR3 sequences were amplified from RNA transcripts. HTBI primers were used for first-round RT-PCR of the TCR CDR3. A single record per CDR3 protein comes from TCRdb applying MiXCR to the multiplex PCR reads. The sample contains 650,000 to 800,000 distinct CDR3 sequences, about 45% of which appear only once. The sample consisted of peripheral blood or thyroid tissue (not recorded which). These TCRs come from an adult man with Graves' disease, either hyperthyroidism or ophthalmopathy (not recorded which).

The chain carries TRBV12-3 or TRBV12-4 and TRBJ1-6, with 7 bases matching TRBD1. With 4 bases clipped from V and 8 bases from J, the junction kept 2 bases outside the gene matches. This CDR3 region has 13 residues. The CDR3 nucleotides are TGTGCCAGCAGTTGGACAGGCTATTCACCCCTCCACTTT. Protein: CASSWTGYSPLHF.

The chain employs TRBV7-2 and TRBJ1-1; D is unresolved. Per the germline V gene, CDR1 is SGHTA and CDR2 is FQGNSA. Trimming stripped 6 bases from V and 3 bases from J, with 17 bases between. The CDR3 covers 15 residues. DNA of the CDR3: TGTGCCAGCAGTTTATTAGGGATTGGGGACACTGAAGCTTTCTTT. Translated, it gives CASSLLGIGDTEAFF.